The present entry profiles one TCR beta chain with its context. Its antigen is undetermined. Any patient presenting with uncontrolled infection, other autoimmune disease, pregnancy or lactation was left out. Diagnosis relied on clinical symptoms, serum thyroxine and TRAb, thyroid ultrasound and orbital computed tomography. This sample was included in a study of T cells in Graves' hyperthyroidism and ophthalmopathy. Findings and limits, study-wide: Most clonotypes expanded in thyroid above 0.001 were likewise present in blood.

Authors of the study amplified TCR beta CDR3 regions from RNA transcripts. HTBI primers drove first-round RT-PCR of the TCR CDR3. TCRdb recomputed calls from the multiplex PCR reads with MiXCR, one row per CDR3 protein. The repertoire holds a few hundred thousand distinct CDR3 sequences, with roughly 46% as singletons. This CDR3 spans 13 amino acids. Germline lookup yields CDR1 LGHDT and CDR2 YNNKEL (reference sequence). J was trimmed by 7 bases and V by 3 bases; bases with no gene match: 4. The sequence derives from an adult woman with Graves' disease, either hyperthyroidism or ophthalmopathy (not recorded which). The sequencing sample was made of peripheral blood or thyroid tissue (not recorded which). This chain uses TRBV3-1 with TRBJ1-2; 8 positions agree with TRBD1. Here the CDR3 DNA reads TGTGCCAGCAGCCACCCTGACAGGGGTGGCTACACCTTC. Translating gives CASSHPDRGGYTF.